These 12 T cell receptor beta chains came from one sample sequenced in a study of shared clonotypes between healthy human individuals. Assay: immunoSEQ multiplex PCR; the TCRdb copy retains only in-frame clones and omits some. The sample lists 400,000 to 500,000 clones; 75% to 85% were seen once. Sequences were obtained from PBMCs. These receptors were collected from a woman aged 40 to 50 in good health. Some clones in this sample may be carry-over from other donors' samples.

This clone was recorded many times. The V and J genes are TRBV28 and TRBJ2-6; D is possibly TRBD2 (5 bases). Germline CDR1 and CDR2: MDHEN and SYDVKM. V lost 1 base and J lost 2, with 9 bases in between. The CDR3 runs to 16 residues. CDR3 coding DNA: TGTGCCAGCAGTTTATTACGGGATACTGGGGCCAACGTCCTGACTTTC. It specifies CASSLLRDTGANVLTF.

This chain links TRBV11-2 with TRBJ2-7; D call uncertain. This CDR3 is built from 14 residues. V was pared by 4 bases and J by 6 bases, with 16 bases between. The germline gives CDR1 SGHAT, CDR2 FQNNGV. The chain's CDR3 is CASSSRQTASEQYF. The CDR3 coding sequence is TGTGCCAGCAGCTCGCGGCAGACCGCCAGCGAGCAGTACTTC.

Regarding this clone: At the DNA level, this CDR3 is encoded by other sequences in the same sample as well. The rearrangement joins TRBV29-1 to TRBJ2-7; 7 nucleotides align to TRBD1. The germline V gene encodes CDR1 SQVTM and CDR2 ANQGSEA. The V segment lost 1 base and the J segment 5 bases; nucleotides outside the gene matches: 2. CDR3 size: 12 residues. CDR3 in DNA: TGCAGCGTTGAAGGACAGGGTGACGAGCAGTACTTC. This sequence encodes CSVEGQGDEQYF.

V is TRBV5-1 and J is TRBJ2-1; the D call may be TRBD1 or TRBD2 (6 bases each). Trimming left V 4 bases short and J 11 bases short, with 22 bases between. Germline lookup yields CDR1 SGHRS and CDR2 YFSETQ. This CDR3 contains 15 residues. For the CDR3, the DNA is TGCGCCAGCAGCCCGAATAGGGGGGCGTATCCAAAGCAGTTCTTC. Translation gives CASSPNRGAYPKQFF.

V gene TRBV2 combines with J gene TRBJ2-2; D remains ambiguous. Germline V gene sequence: CDR1 SNHLY, CDR2 FYNNEI. This CDR3 comprises 16 residues. The ends were cut back, 5 bases at V and 4 bases at J, with 17 bases in the middle. CDR3: CASSILGPPATGELFF. The CDR3 nucleotides are TGTGCCAGCAGTATCTTAGGACCACCTGCCACCGGGGAGCTGTTTTTT.

This sequence joins TRBV19 and TRBJ1-4; D is possibly TRBD1 (5 bases). Germline CDR1 reads LNHDA; CDR2 reads SQIVND (reference sequence). The V end lost 4 bases, the J end lost 3 bases, and 12 bases lay between the germline ends. The CDR3 has 15 amino acids. This chain's CDR3 is CASSNLAGPNEKLFF. DNA for the CDR3: TGTGCCAGTAGTAACTTGGCAGGGCCTAATGAAAAACTGTTTTTT. The full variable domain, rest sourced from reference TRBV19 and TRBJ1-4, is DGGITQSPKYLFRKEGQNVTLSCEQNLNHDAMYWYRQDPGQGLRLIYYSQIVNDFQKGDIAEGYSVSREKKESFPLTVTSAQKNPTAFYLCASSNLAGPNEKLFFGSGTQLSVL.

This clone came up many times. The chain uses TRBV15 and TRBJ2-7; 9 bases agree with TRBD1. Germline lookup yields CDR1 LNHNV and CDR2 YYDKDF (reference sequence). V gave up 3 bases and J gave up 2 bases; unmatched junction bases: 2. This CDR3 is built from 14 residues. This CDR3 is CATSSGTGTYEQYF. CDR3 coding DNA: TGTGCCACCAGCAGCGGGACAGGGACCTACGAGCAGTACTTC.

This chain connects TRBV7-9 to TRBJ2-2; weak D call: TRBD1 (6 bases). Trimming removed 4 bases at V and 4 bases at J, with 10 bases between. The CDR3 is made up of 14 amino acids. CDR1 is SEHNR, CDR2 FQNEAQ, per germline (reference sequence). The CDR3 spells CASSWGRSTGELFF. CDR3 bases: TGTGCCAGCAGCTGGGGGCGCTCCACCGGGGAGCTGTTTTTT.

Details on this clone: A read error is possible here, since a much larger clone lies one base away. The chain carries TRBV28 and TRBJ1-5; 8 bases line up with TRBD1. CDR1 and CDR2 from the germline V gene are MDHEN and SYDVKM. The CDR3 totals 17 residues. Unmatched junction bases numbered 16, after V lost 7 bases and J lost 5 bases. The CDR3 loop reads CASMDRARYRLHQPQHF. In DNA form, the CDR3 reads TGTGCCAGCATGGACAGGGCGAGGTATCGGTTACATCAGCCCCAGCATTTT.

The chain combines TRBV2 with TRBJ2-1, with TRBD1 matching 10 bases. This CDR3 spans 17 amino acids. V was pared by 5 bases and J by 3 bases, with 10 bases of the junction left unmatched. Germline CDR1 SNHLY, CDR2 FYNNEI. The CDR3 sequence is CASSTDGQGGFYNEQFF. CDR3 bases: TGTGCCAGCAGTACTGATGGACAGGGGGGATTCTACAATGAGCAGTTCTTC.

The rearrangement uses TRBV19 and TRBJ1-4, with D unresolved. The ends were cut back, 2 bases at V and 15 bases at J, with 19 bases in the middle. The CDR3 runs to 14 residues. Germline CDR1 reads LNHDA; CDR2 reads SQIVND (reference sequence). In nucleotides, the CDR3 is TGTGCCAGTAGTATATTAACCAACGGGAAAAGGGTGTTTTTT. Protein product: CASSILTNGKRVFF.

The gene calls are TRBV7-2 and TRBJ2-5; 8 nucleotides align to TRBD1. In germline, CDR1 is SGHTA, CDR2 FQGNSA. J gave up 4 bases and V 6 bases, and 7 bases lay outside the gene matches. The CDR3 extends over 14 amino acids. CDR3 residues: CASRRDRGSETQYF. The CDR3 nucleotides are TGTGCCAGCAGAAGAGACAGGGGATCAGAGACCCAGTACTTC. Based on the CDR3 plus reference TRBV7-2 and TRBJ2-5, the full variable domain is GAGVSQSPSNKVTEKGKDVELRCDPISGHTALYWYRQSLGQGLEFLIYFQGNSAPDKSGLPSDRFSAERTGGSVSTLTIQRTQQEDSAVYLCASRRDRGSETQYFGPGTRLLVL.